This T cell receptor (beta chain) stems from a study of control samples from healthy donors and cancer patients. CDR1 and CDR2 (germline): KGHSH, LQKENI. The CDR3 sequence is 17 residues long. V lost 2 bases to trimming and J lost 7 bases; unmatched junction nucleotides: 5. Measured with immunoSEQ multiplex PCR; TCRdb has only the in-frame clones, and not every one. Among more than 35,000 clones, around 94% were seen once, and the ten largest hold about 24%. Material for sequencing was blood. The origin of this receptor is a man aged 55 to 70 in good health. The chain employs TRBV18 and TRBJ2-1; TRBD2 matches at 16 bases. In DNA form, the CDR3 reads TGTGCCAGCTCACCAATGGGACTAGCGGGAGGGCCGAATGAGCAGTTCTTC. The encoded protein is CASSPMGLAGGPNEQFF.